This TCR beta chain came from a study of T-cell memory formation after mild COVID-19. The V end was cut by 3 bases, the J end by 5 bases, with 7 bases between. CDR3 size: 12 residues. Germline assignment: CDR1 SNHLY and CDR2 FYNNEI. TCRdb redid the calling of the 5' RACE reads with MiXCR, one entry per CDR3 protein. The table shows 300,000 to 400,000 distinct CDR3 sequences, with 10% to 15% occurring only once. This clonotype was recorded once. A much larger clone lies one base from this, so it may be a read error. No conserved phenylalanine or tryptophan ends this CDR3, so it is likely a read error. The rearrangement uses TRBV2 and TRBJ1-2; D is uncertain. Sequencing used PBMCs or a T cell subset sorted from them (not recorded which). This sequence originates from a man aged 18 to 30 who had mild COVID-19 (a few samples of this study predate the infection). Cell type and time point are not known. CDR3 region: CASSENGYGYTY. In DNA form, the CDR3 reads TGTGCCAGCAGTGAGAATGGTTATGGCTACACCTAC.